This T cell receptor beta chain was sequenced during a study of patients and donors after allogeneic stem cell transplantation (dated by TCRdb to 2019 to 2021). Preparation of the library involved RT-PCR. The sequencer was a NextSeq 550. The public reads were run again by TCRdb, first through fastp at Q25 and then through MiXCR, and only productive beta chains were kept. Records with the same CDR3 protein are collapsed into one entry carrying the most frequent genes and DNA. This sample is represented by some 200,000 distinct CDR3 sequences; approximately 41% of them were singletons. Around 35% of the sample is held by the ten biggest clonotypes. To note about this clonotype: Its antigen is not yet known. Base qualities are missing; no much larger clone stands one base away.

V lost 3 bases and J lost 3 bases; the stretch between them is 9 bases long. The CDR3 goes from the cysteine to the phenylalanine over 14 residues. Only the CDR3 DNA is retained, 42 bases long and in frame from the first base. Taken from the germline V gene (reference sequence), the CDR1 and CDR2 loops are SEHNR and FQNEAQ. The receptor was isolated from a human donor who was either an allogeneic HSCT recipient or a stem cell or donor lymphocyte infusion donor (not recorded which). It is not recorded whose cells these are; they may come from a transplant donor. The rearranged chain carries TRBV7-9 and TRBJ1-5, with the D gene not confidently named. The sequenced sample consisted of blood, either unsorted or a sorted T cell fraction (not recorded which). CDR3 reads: CASSLHSANQPQHF. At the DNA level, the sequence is TGTGCCAGCAGCTTGCACAGTGCCAATCAGCCCCAGCATTTT.